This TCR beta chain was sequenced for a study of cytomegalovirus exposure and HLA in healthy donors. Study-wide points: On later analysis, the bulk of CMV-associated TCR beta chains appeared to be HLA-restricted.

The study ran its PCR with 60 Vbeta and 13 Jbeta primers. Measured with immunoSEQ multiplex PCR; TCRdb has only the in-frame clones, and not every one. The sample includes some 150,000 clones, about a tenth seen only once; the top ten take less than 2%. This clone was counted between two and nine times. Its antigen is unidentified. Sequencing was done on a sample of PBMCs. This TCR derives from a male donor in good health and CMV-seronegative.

CDR3 coding DNA: TGTGCCAGCAGCAGACTAGCGGAGGCAGAGACCCAGTACTTC. Translated, it gives CASSRLAEAETQYF. The J gene is TRBJ2-5, the V gene TRBV25-1; 9 bases agree with TRBD2. The CDR3 is 14 amino acids. CDR1 and CDR2 (germline): MGHDK, SYGVNS. The J segment lost 4 bases and the V segment lost 6 bases, leaving 6 bases of the junction unmatched.